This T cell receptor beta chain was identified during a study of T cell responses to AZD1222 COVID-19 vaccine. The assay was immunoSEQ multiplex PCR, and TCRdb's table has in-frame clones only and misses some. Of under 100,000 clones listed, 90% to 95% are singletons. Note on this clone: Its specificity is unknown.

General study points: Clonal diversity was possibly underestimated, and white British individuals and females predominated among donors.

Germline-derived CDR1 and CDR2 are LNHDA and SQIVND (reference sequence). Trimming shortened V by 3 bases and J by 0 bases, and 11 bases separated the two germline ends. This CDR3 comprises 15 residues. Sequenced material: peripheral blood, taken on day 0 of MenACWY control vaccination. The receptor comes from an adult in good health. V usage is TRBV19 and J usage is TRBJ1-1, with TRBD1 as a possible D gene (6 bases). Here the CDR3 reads CASSIDRFMNTEAFF. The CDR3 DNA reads TGTGCCAGTAGTATCGACAGGTTCATGAACACTGAAGCTTTCTTT. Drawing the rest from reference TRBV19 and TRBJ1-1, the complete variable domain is DGGITQSPKYLFRKEGQNVTLSCEQNLNHDAMYWYRQDPGQGLRLIYYSQIVNDFQKGDIAEGYSVSREKKESFPLTVTSAQKNPTAFYLCASSIDRFMNTEAFFGQGTRLTVV.